The 28 T cell receptor beta chains reported below all come from one sample, sequenced in a study. TCRdb reprocessed the 5' RACE reads with MiXCR, giving one entry per CDR3 protein. Of 45,000 to 55,000 distinct CDR3 sequences listed, roughly 22% are singletons. Sequencing was done on a sample of tumor-infiltrating naive CD4+ T cells sorted from the breast tumor. Subset in this sample: naive CD4+ T cells, CD4+CD45RA+CD25-. These receptors originate from a female donor with breast cancer.

In its sample, this clonotype was seen many times. CDR3 sequence (DNA): TGTGCCAGCAACCTCCGGGACAGGGGAAGCGCTGAAGCTTTCTTT. Its translation: CASNLRDRGSAEAFF. V is TRBV6-5 and J is TRBJ1-1, with 10 nucleotides matching TRBD1. Trimming cost V 7 bases and J 6 bases; bases outside gene matches: 11. The CDR3 totals 15 residues. In germline, CDR1 is MNHEY, CDR2 SVGAGI.

This clonotype has only a few counts. This rearrangement joins TRBV7-9 to TRBJ1-1, with D possibly matching TRBD1 (5 bases). This CDR3 contains 13 residues. CDR1 is SEHNR and CDR2 is FQNEAQ in the germline V gene (reference sequence). V shed 7 bases and J shed 9 bases, with 18 bases lying between them. The CDR3 protein is CASTTQRAGKAFF. CDR3 in DNA: TGTGCCAGCACCACCCAAAGGGCAGGGAAAGCTTTCTTT.

The chain combines TRBV7-9 with TRBJ2-2, with D unclear. V shed 2 bases and J shed 4 bases, with 20 bases lying between them. Germline V gives CDR1 SEHNR, CDR2 FQNEAQ (reference sequence). This CDR3 has 18 residues. The CDR3 reads CASSLRMPSSDSTGELFF. CDR3 bases: TGTGCCAGCAGCTTAAGGATGCCTAGTAGTGATAGCACCGGGGAGCTGTTTTTT.

This clonotype is a singleton in its sample. The chain uses TRBV19 and TRBJ2-7; TRBD1 aligns across 8 bases. CDR1 and CDR2 from the germline V gene are LNHDA and SQIVND (reference sequence). J lost 0 bases, V lost 5 bases, and 6 bases had no gene match. The CDR3 is 15 residues long. The CDR3 DNA reads TGTGCCAGTAGTCCTCGGGACAGGAGCTCCTACGAGCAGTACTTC. Protein sequence: CASSPRDRSSYEQYF. The full variable domain, in which reference TRBV19 and TRBJ2-7 provide the parts outside the CDR3, is DGGITQSPKYLFRKEGQNVTLSCEQNLNHDAMYWYRQDPGQGLRLIYYSQIVNDFQKGDIAEGYSVSREKKESFPLTVTSAQKNPTAFYLCASSPRDRSSYEQYFGPGTRLTVT.

This sequence joins TRBV11-2 and TRBJ2-7; D unclear. The CDR3 runs 17 residues. The germline V and J ends were trimmed by 0 bases and 5 bases, with 20 bases remaining between them. Germline V CDR1 and CDR2: SGHAT, FQNNGV. CDR3 in amino acids: CASSLDRKGPIFHEQYF. The DNA of the CDR3 is TGTGCCAGCAGCTTAGATAGGAAGGGCCCGATTTTCCACGAGCAGTACTTC.

This clonotype came up a few times. The chain recombines TRBV28 with TRBJ2-7, with 8 positions matching TRBD1. Germline-derived CDR1 and CDR2 are MDHEN and SYDVKM. This CDR3 region has 15 residues. Unmatched junction bases numbered 8, after V lost 6 bases and J lost 1 base. The CDR3 sequence: CASRGTGVPSYEQYF. CDR3 coding DNA: TGTGCCAGCAGAGGGACAGGCGTCCCTTCCTACGAGCAGTACTTC.

This clonotype occurred a few times. The rearrangement links TRBV7-8 to TRBJ2-7; possibly TRBD1 for D (6 bases). Germline V gene lookup returns CDR1 SGHVS and CDR2 FQNEAQ. The CDR3 runs to 13 residues. V gave up 6 bases and J gave up 5 bases, with 14 bases separating them. This CDR3 is CASRGAFRNEQYF. The CDR3, as DNA: TGTGCCAGCAGGGGGGCGTTTAGGAACGAGCAGTACTTC.

This clonotype turned up a few times. CDR3 sequence: CASGRTTANNEQFF. The CDR3 region has the DNA TGCGCCAGCGGCAGGACCACGGCAAACAATGAGCAGTTCTTC. The chain joins TRBV10-1 to TRBJ2-1; D call uncertain. The CDR3 consists of 14 residues. The V gene's germline CDR1 is WNHNN and CDR2 SYGVQD (reference sequence). Trimming removed 8 bases at V and 5 bases at J, with 16 bases between.

The chain employs TRBV6-5 and TRBJ1-5; unclear D gene. The CDR3 consists of 16 residues. Trimming took 5 bases from V and 1 from J, leaving 15 bases between them. Germline V lookup: CDR1 MNHEY, CDR2 SVGAGI. CDR3 bases: TGTGCCAGCAGTCCTCGGTGGACCCGAAGCAATCAGCCCCAGCATTTT. It translates to CASSPRWTRSNQPQHF.

The chain joins TRBV7-6 to TRBJ2-1; 10 positions match TRBD2. The CDR3 is 15 residues long. Germline loops: CDR1 SGHVS, CDR2 FNYEAQ. V trimming: 1 base; J trimming: 6 bases; junction bases outside the gene matches: 3. The CDR3: CASSLDASGGNEQFF. The CDR3 DNA reads TGTGCCAGCAGCTTAGACGCTAGCGGGGGCAATGAGCAGTTCTTC.

This clonotype was detected a few times. Here the CDR3 DNA reads TGTGCCAGCAGCTTAGACAGGGGTTCTGAGCAGTTCTTC. Its translation is CASSLDRGSEQFF. J is TRBJ2-1 and V is TRBV7-2, with 7 positions matching TRBD1. Losses at the gene ends were 1 base for V and 9 bases for J; bases not matched to a gene: 3. The CDR3 spans 13 residues. Germline CDR1 SGHTA, CDR2 FQGNSA. The entire variable domain, with the rest obtained from reference TRBV7-2 and TRBJ2-1, is as follows: GAGVSQSPSNKVTEKGKDVELRCDPISGHTALYWYRQSLGQGLEFLIYFQGNSAPDKSGLPSDRFSAERTGGSVSTLTIQRTQQEDSAVYLCASSLDRGSEQFFGPGTRLTVL.

This clonotype appeared a few times. The V gene is TRBV7-8, the J gene TRBJ2-1, with D perhaps TRBD1 (6 bases). The germline CDR1 and CDR2 sequences are SGHVS and FQNEAQ. This CDR3 is built from 12 residues. Trimming left V 0 bases short and J 13 bases short, with 10 bases between. DNA for the CDR3: TGTGCCAGCAGCTTAGCTGGCAGGGGACAGTTCTTC. Amino acid sequence: CASSLAGRGQFF.

The CDR3 spells CASSLYSGGLNTGELFF. CDR3 nucleotide sequence: TGTGCCAGCAGCCTATATAGCGGGGGACTTAACACCGGGGAGCTGTTTTTT. This sequence joins TRBV7-2 and TRBJ2-2; 9 bases match TRBD2. Germline V gives CDR1 SGHTA, CDR2 FQGNSA. The CDR3 is 17 amino acids. The junction had 9 bases not matched to a gene; V was cut back by 5 bases and J by 2 bases.

This clonotype has a handful of counts. The V and J genes are TRBV6-1 and TRBJ2-1; D is undetermined. Trimming pared 5 bases from V and 6 bases from J, leaving 5 bases between. The CDR3 spans 11 residues. Germline V gives CDR1 MNHNS, CDR2 SASEGT. CDR3 region: CASSNRNEQFF. The CDR3 DNA sequence: TGTGCCAGCAGTAATCGCAATGAGCAGTTCTTC.

This clonotype has a handful of counts. This chain connects TRBV6-1 to TRBJ2-7; the D gene is possibly TRBD1 (5 bases). In germline, CDR1 is MNHNS, CDR2 SASEGT. The CDR3 length is 14 residues. Trimming left V 1 base short and J 4 bases short, with 11 bases between. The CDR3 DNA reads TGTGCCAGCAGTGAAGGCAGGACAACTTACGAGCAGTACTTC. It is translated as CASSEGRTTYEQYF.

This clonotype turned up a few times. This chain connects TRBV12-3 or TRBV12-4 to TRBJ2-7, with D unresolved. V lost 6 bases to trimming and J lost 4 bases, with 13 bases between them. The CDR3 runs 13 residues. The CDR3 nucleotides are TGTGCCAGCAGCCGCGGATCCCAGTACGAGCAGTACTTC. This codes for CASSRGSQYEQYF.

This clonotype turned up a few times. This chain joins TRBV12-3 or TRBV12-4 and TRBJ1-2, with D possibly matching TRBD1 (5 bases). The CDR3 covers 15 residues. V was shortened by 6 bases and J by 5 bases, with 19 bases between the two germline ends. The CDR3 here is CASRKGPTESYGYTF. CDR3 coding DNA: TGTGCCAGCAGAAAGGGGCCGACAGAATCTTATGGCTACACCTTC.

This chain uses TRBV6-6 with TRBJ2-1; no clear D gene. The V gene's germline CDR1 is MNHNY and CDR2 SVGAGI (reference sequence). This CDR3 comprises 14 residues. The ends were cut back, 4 bases at V and 6 bases at J, with 13 bases in the middle. The CDR3 DNA reads TGTGCCAGCAGTTCTTTTACTTTTAGCAATGAGCAGTTCTTC. It specifies CASSSFTFSNEQFF.

This clonotype was observed a few times. The chain has TRBV20-1 and TRBJ1-1, with TRBD1 matching over 9 bases. Trimming took 3 bases from V and 6 from J; bases not matched to a gene: 11. The CDR3 sequence is 15 residues long. Germline V gene lookup returns CDR1 DFQATT and CDR2 SNEGSKA (reference sequence). Here the CDR3 reads CSASDRGIRDSEAFF. In DNA, the CDR3 is TGCAGTGCTAGTGACAGGGGGATCCGGGATTCTGAAGCTTTCTTT.

The chain is built from TRBV10-3 and TRBJ2-2; 8 nucleotides line up with TRBD1. Per the germline V gene, CDR1 is ENHRY and CDR2 is SYGVKD. CDR3 size: 16 residues. With 6 bases clipped from V and 2 bases from J, the junction kept 8 bases outside the gene matches. CDR3 bases: TGTGCCATCAGCGATAGACAGGGGAGAAACACCGGGGAGCTGTTTTTT. Translating gives CAISDRQGRNTGELFF.

The V call is TRBV7-2, the J call TRBJ1-2, with D perhaps TRBD1 (6 bases). V gave up 4 bases and J gave up 8 bases, with 17 bases separating them. Germline V gene lookup returns CDR1 SGHTA and CDR2 FQGNSA. The CDR3 extends over 14 amino acids. CDR3 region: CASSSYTGTKGYTF. The CDR3 bases are TGTGCCAGCAGCTCTTATACCGGGACAAAGGGCTACACCTTC.

The table lists this clonotype with a few counts. The V call is TRBV7-9, the J call TRBJ1-1; 10 nucleotides align to TRBD1. The V and J ends lost 5 bases and 10 bases, in that order; junction bases with no gene match: 4. The germline V gene has CDR1 SEHNR and CDR2 FQNEAQ (reference sequence). The length of the CDR3 is 12 residues. The CDR3 nucleotides are TGTGCCAGCAGCCCGGACAGGGGGGGAGCTTTCTTT. Its protein is CASSPDRGGAFF.

In the case of this clonotype: This may come from a read error, since a much larger clone is one base off. This rearrangement joins TRBV7-9 to TRBJ2-1, with D perhaps TRBD2 (5 bases). The V gene lost 3 bases and the J gene lost 15 bases, with 15 bases spanning the gap. Germline V gene sequence: CDR1 SEHNR, CDR2 FQNEAQ (reference sequence). This CDR3 has 12 residues. The CDR3 reads CASSLETGVGFF. CDR3 nucleotides: TGTGCCAGCAGCTTGGAGACCGGGGTGGGGTTCTTC.

A few counts support this clonotype. The J gene is TRBJ1-5, the V gene TRBV5-5, with D perhaps matching TRBD1 (6 bases). The germline gives CDR1 SGHKS, CDR2 YYEKEE (reference sequence). This CDR3 has 16 residues. Trimming stripped 4 bases from V and 6 bases from J, with 20 bases between. The DNA of the CDR3 is TGTGCCAGCAGCCGGCGGGCGGGGGCACCAACTCAGCCCCAGCATTTT. Its translation is CASSRRAGAPTQPQHF.

This rearrangement joins TRBV28 to TRBJ1-6; 9 nucleotides line up with TRBD1. V lost 5 bases to trimming and J lost 6 bases; unmatched junction nucleotides: 5. CDR1 MDHEN and CDR2 SYDVKM come from the germline V gene. CDR3 size: 15 residues. The CDR3 nucleotides are TGTGCCAGCAGTGAAACGACAGGGGGTAATTCACCCCTCCACTTT. Its translation is CASSETTGGNSPLHF.

In this sample, this clonotype turned up a few times. J is TRBJ2-1 and V is TRBV10-2; 9 bases agree with TRBD2. V lost 3 bases to trimming and J lost 9 bases; unmatched junction nucleotides: 9. Germline CDR1 and CDR2: WSHSY and SAAADI. The CDR3 consists of 15 residues. CDR3 bases: TGCGCCAGCAGTGAACTGGCGGGAGGGCCGCGTGAGCAGTTCTTC. Amino acid sequence: CASSELAGGPREQFF.

This clonotype has more than one count but fewer than ten. The DNA of the CDR3 is TGCAGTGCTAGAGATATCGCGGGAGGCCGCACAGATACGCAGTATTTT. Residues: CSARDIAGGRTDTQYF. The genes are TRBV20-1 and TRBJ2-3, with 8 bases aligning to TRBD2. V shed 0 bases and J 1 base; nucleotides not matched to a gene: 6. Germline CDR1 is DFQATT and CDR2 is SNEGSKA (reference sequence). The CDR3 runs to 16 residues.

The rearrangement uses TRBV28 and TRBJ1-5, with 9 bases aligning to TRBD1. Germline CDR1 and CDR2: MDHEN and SYDVKM. This CDR3 has 14 amino acids. Trimming cost V 6 bases and J 6 bases; bases outside gene matches: 6. The chain's CDR3 is CASRFPTGGQPQHF. In DNA form, the CDR3 reads TGTGCCAGCAGGTTCCCGACAGGGGGTCAGCCCCAGCATTTT.